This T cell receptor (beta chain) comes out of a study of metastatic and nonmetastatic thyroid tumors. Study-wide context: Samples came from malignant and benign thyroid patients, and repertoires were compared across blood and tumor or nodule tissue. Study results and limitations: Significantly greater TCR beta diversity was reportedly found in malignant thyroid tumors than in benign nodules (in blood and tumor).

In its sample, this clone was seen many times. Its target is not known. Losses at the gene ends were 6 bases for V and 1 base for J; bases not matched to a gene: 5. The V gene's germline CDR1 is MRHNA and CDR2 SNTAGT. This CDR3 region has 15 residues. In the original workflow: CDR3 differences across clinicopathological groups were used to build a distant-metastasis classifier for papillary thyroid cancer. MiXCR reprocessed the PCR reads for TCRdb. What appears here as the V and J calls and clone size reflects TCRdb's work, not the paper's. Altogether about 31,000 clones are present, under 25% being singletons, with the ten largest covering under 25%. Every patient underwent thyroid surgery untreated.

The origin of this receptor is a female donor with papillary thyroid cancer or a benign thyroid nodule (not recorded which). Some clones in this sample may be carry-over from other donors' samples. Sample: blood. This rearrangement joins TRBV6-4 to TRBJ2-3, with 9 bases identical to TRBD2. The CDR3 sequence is CASRPSGGRTDTQYF. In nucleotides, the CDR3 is TGTGCCAGCAGACCCAGCGGGGGGCGCACAGATACGCAGTATTTT.